These 5 T cell receptor beta chains were all obtained from the same sample, sequenced in a study of control samples from healthy donors and cancer patients. Here immunoSEQ multiplex PCR was the method, and the copy in TCRdb shows in-frame clones only, minus some. The sample shows 100,000 to 150,000 clones, under 90% of them seen only once. Material for sequencing was PBMCs. The receptors originated from a middle-aged man with head and neck cancer.

The chain uses TRBV5-1 and TRBJ1-4, with unresolved D. From germline, CDR1 is SGHRS and CDR2 YFSETQ. The CDR3 covers 15 residues. Trimming shortened V by 1 base and J by 5 bases, and 12 bases separated the two germline ends. The CDR3 region has the DNA TGCGCCAGCAGCTTGACGGCAGGCGTAAATGAAAAACTGTTTTTT. This encodes CASSLTAGVNEKLFF.

This chain connects TRBV5-1 to TRBJ1-2; D ambiguous. Per germline, CDR1 SGHRS and CDR2 YFSETQ. There are 13 residues in the CDR3. V lost 0 bases to trimming and J lost 8 bases, with 11 bases between them. The CDR3 DNA reads as TGCGCCAGCAGCTTGGGGGCCAAAAGGGGCTACACCTTC. Residues: CASSLGAKRGYTF.

V is TRBV19 and J is TRBJ1-1; D call uncertain. CDR1 and CDR2 (germline): LNHDA, SQIVND (reference sequence). Trimming removed 7 bases at V and 0 bases at J, with 9 bases between. This CDR3 has 13 amino acids. DNA for the CDR3: TGTGCCAGTAAGAGGTCCCTGAACACTGAAGCTTTCTTT. It encodes CASKRSLNTEAFF.

The chain combines TRBV10-3 with TRBJ2-5; 7 nucleotides agree with TRBD2. Germline V lookup: CDR1 ENHRY, CDR2 SYGVKD. V dropped 7 bases and J dropped 0; count of bases not matched to a gene: 8. The CDR3 is 15 amino acids. The CDR3 here is CAITSDGGNQETQYF. CDR3 nucleotide sequence: TGTGCCATCACCTCTGACGGGGGGAACCAAGAGACCCAGTACTTC.

In its sample, this clone was seen once. CDR3 sequence: CASSQRGVEGFPFF. CDR3 bases: TGTGCCAGCAGCCAAAGGGGAGTAGAAGGGTTTCCGTTCTTC. This sequence joins TRBV3-1 (or the pseudogene TRBV3-2) and TRBJ2-1; either TRBD1 or TRBD2 may fit D (5 bases each). V was pared by 2 bases and J by 15 bases, with 20 bases between. CDR1 is LGHDT and CDR2 is YNNKEL in the germline V gene (reference sequence). This CDR3 comprises 14 residues.